This TCR beta chain was obtained from a study of blood T cell repertoires in COVID-19. Study-level background: There were acute and convalescent COVID-19 samples, and they came from the United States, Italy and Spain. Sources were T cells, B-cell-depleted T cells, or PBMCs; the material itself was cDNA or gDNA.

The table lists this clone with a few counts. In the source study's methods: From reference gene primer amplification, estimates of nucleated cell counts were derived. The data were produced by immunoSEQ multiplex PCR, yet TCRdb's version contains in-frame clones alone and is incomplete. D and trimming were read from the DNA, whereas the V and J calls and clone size are those reported in that table. Here the sample spans about 19,000 clones, approximately 86% being singletons. Germline lookup yields CDR1 SGHTA and CDR2 FQGTGA. The CDR3 sequence is 13 residues long. V gave up 3 bases and J gave up 15 bases; unmatched junction bases: 8.

The TCR originated in a human donor in a cohort sampled during active COVID-19. The J gene is TRBJ2-1, the V gene TRBV7-3; 10 bases agree with TRBD1. The sample taken for sequencing was peripheral blood. The CDR3 spells CASSFNGDRGLFF. The CDR3 DNA follows: TGTGCCAGCAGCTTTAATGGGGACAGGGGTCTGTTCTTC.